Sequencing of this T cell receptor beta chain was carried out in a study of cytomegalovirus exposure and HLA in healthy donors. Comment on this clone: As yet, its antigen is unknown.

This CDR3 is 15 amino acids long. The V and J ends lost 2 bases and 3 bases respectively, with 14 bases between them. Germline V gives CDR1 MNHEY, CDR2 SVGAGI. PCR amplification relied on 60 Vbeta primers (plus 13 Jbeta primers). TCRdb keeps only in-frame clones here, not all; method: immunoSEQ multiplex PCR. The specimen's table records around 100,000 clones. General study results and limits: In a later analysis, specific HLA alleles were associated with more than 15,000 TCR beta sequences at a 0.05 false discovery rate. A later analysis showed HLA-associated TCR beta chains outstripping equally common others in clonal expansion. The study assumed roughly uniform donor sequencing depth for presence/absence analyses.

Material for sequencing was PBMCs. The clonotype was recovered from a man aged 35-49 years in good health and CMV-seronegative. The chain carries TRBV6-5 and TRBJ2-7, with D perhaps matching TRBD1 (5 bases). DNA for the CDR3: TGTGCCAGCAGTTACGGGGCGTCCCAGGTCTACGAGCAGTACTTC. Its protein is CASSYGASQVYEQYF.